What follows are 16 T cell receptor beta chains derived from one specimen sequenced in a study of blood T cell repertoires in COVID-19. Measured with immunoSEQ multiplex PCR; TCRdb has only the in-frame clones, and not every one. The repertoire includes fewer than 60,000 clones, approximately 83% of them detected once, and around 10% sits in the top ten. Input material: peripheral blood. These receptors were obtained from a man older than 75 with COVID-19, enrolled during active disease.

CDR3 nucleotides: TGTGCCAGCCAAGGGGACTCCAAAAACATTCAGTACTTC. It codes for CASQGDSKNIQYF. The chain links TRBV18 to TRBJ2-4; D is perhaps TRBD2 (6 bases). Looked up from germline, CDR1 is KGHSH and CDR2 is LQKENI. V was pared by 8 bases and J by 2 bases, with 10 bases between. The CDR3 covers 13 residues. The variable domain in full, completed from reference TRBV18 and TRBJ2-4, reads NAGVMQNPRHLVRRRGQEARLRCSPMKGHSHVYWYRQLPEEGLKFMVYLQKENIIDESGMPKERFSAEFPKEGPSILRIQQVVRGDSAAYFCASQGDSKNIQYFGAGTRLSVL.

This sequence joins TRBV6-5 and TRBJ2-7, with 9 positions matching TRBD1. This CDR3 comprises 13 residues. Germline V gene data show CDR1 as MNHEY and CDR2 as SVGAGI. The J segment lost 3 bases and the V segment lost 6 bases, leaving 3 bases of the junction unmatched. The CDR3: CASRGQGSYEQYV. The DNA of the CDR3 is TGTGCCAGCAGGGGACAGGGAAGCTACGAGCAGTACGTC.

This chain uses TRBV5-1 with TRBJ1-1; 7 nucleotides match TRBD1. V lost 1 base, J lost 1 base, and 1 base stayed unmatched. The germline V gene has CDR1 SGHRS and CDR2 YFSETQ. The CDR3 totals 14 residues. CDR3 amino acids: CASSLWTGNTEAFF. DNA for the CDR3: TGCGCCAGCAGCTTGTGGACAGGGAACACTGAAGCTTTCTTT. Combining the CDR3 with reference TRBV5-1 and TRBJ1-1 gives the whole variable domain KAGVTQTPRYLIKTRGQQVTLSCSPISGHRSVSWYQQTPGQGLQFLFEYFSETQRNKGNFPGRFSGRQFSNSRSEMNVSTLELGDSALYLCASSLWTGNTEAFFGQGTRLTVV.

This chain connects TRBV7-7 to TRBJ2-5; D call uncertain. Germline lookup yields CDR1 SSHAT and CDR2 FNYEAQ (reference sequence). The CDR3 is made up of 15 amino acids. Trimming removed 5 bases from V and 0 bases from J, with 13 bases in between. CDR3 amino acids: CASSQVGGYQETQYF. CDR3 bases: TGTGCCAGCAGCCAGGTCGGTGGGTACCAAGAGACCCAGTACTTC.

This rearrangement joins TRBV13 to TRBJ2-3; 13 bases are a match to TRBD2. Germline assignment: CDR1 PRHDT and CDR2 FYEKMQ (reference sequence). The CDR3 is 15 amino acids. The V gene end was trimmed by 2 bases and the J gene end by 10 bases; junction bases not matched to a gene: 6. The CDR3 DNA is TGTGCCAGCAGCTTAACTAGCGGGGGGGCGGTTGCGCAGTATTTT. As protein: CASSLTSGGAVAQYF.

The CDR3 is CSAPGQSDGYTF. For the CDR3, the DNA is TGCAGCGCCCCTGGACAGTCGGATGGCTACACCTTC. The chain uses TRBV29-1 and TRBJ1-2, with D possibly being TRBD1 (6 bases). Trimming stripped 7 bases from V and 6 bases from J, with 15 bases between. The CDR3 loop spans 12 amino acids. Germline loops: CDR1 SQVTM, CDR2 ANQGSEA.

This chain links TRBV9 with TRBJ2-1, with TRBD2 matching over 10 bases. The CDR3 is 17 amino acids. Germline trimming cut 6 bases from V and 8 bases from J; bases unmatched to any gene: 17. Per germline, CDR1 SGDLS and CDR2 YYNGEE. Here the CDR3 reads CASKVALSGRADYEQFF. The CDR3 region has the DNA TGTGCCAGCAAGGTTGCCCTGAGCGGGAGGGCCGACTATGAGCAGTTCTTC.

V usage is TRBV5-1 and J usage is TRBJ1-2; D is undetermined. The CDR3 consists of 13 residues. V lost 2 bases and J 1 base, leaving 6 bases between the germline ends. Germline CDR1 is SGHRS and CDR2 is YFSETQ. This chain's CDR3 is CASSFLDNYGYTF. The CDR3 region has the DNA TGCGCCAGCAGCTTCTTAGATAACTATGGCTACACCTTC. Full variable domain (rest looked up from reference TRBV5-1 and TRBJ1-2): KAGVTQTPRYLIKTRGQQVTLSCSPISGHRSVSWYQQTPGQGLQFLFEYFSETQRNKGNFPGRFSGRQFSNSRSEMNVSTLELGDSALYLCASSFLDNYGYTFGSGTRLTVV.

In this sample, this clone turned up a few times. V and J are TRBV6-5 and TRBJ1-6; tentatively, D is TRBD1 (5 bases). V shed 7 bases and J shed 7 bases, with 14 bases lying between them. Germline assignment: CDR1 MNHEY and CDR2 SVGAGI. There are 14 residues in the CDR3. This CDR3 is CASTKFPGNSPLHF. The CDR3 DNA follows: TGTGCCAGCACCAAATTCCCAGGGAATTCACCCCTCCACTTT.

The chain combines TRBV6-5 with TRBJ1-1; D is possibly TRBD1 (5 bases). Deletions cut 3 bases from V and 3 bases from J, with 8 bases between. The germline V gene encodes CDR1 MNHEY and CDR2 SVGAGI. The CDR3 length is 13 residues. The CDR3 sequence is CASSYLGDTEAFF. The CDR3 nucleotides are TGTGCCAGCAGTTATTTAGGGGACACTGAAGCTTTCTTT.

This sequence joins TRBV19 and TRBJ1-5; no clear D gene. The CDR3 extends over 15 amino acids. The V gene's germline CDR1 is LNHDA and CDR2 SQIVND (reference sequence). Between the trimmed V and J ends, which lost 1 base and 2 bases, there was a span of 9 bases. CDR3: CASSIGFLGNQPQHF. The CDR3 DNA follows: TGTGCCAGTAGTATAGGGTTCCTAGGCAATCAGCCCCAGCATTTT. Based on the CDR3 plus reference TRBV19 and TRBJ1-5, the full variable domain is DGGITQSPKYLFRKEGQNVTLSCEQNLNHDAMYWYRQDPGQGLRLIYYSQIVNDFQKGDIAEGYSVSREKKESFPLTVTSAQKNPTAFYLCASSIGFLGNQPQHFGDGTRLSIL.

The CDR3 here is CASSQDPGQGTDTQYF. The DNA for the CDR3 is TGCGCCAGCAGCCAAGATCCGGGACAGGGGACAGATACGCAGTATTTT. The chain couples TRBV4-3 to TRBJ2-3, with 10 bases aligning to TRBD1. There are 16 residues in the CDR3. Germline-derived CDR1 and CDR2 are LGHNA and YSLEER. V lost 0 bases, J lost 3 bases, and 3 bases stayed unmatched.

The V gene is TRBV4-3, the J gene TRBJ1-2; tentative D call: TRBD1 (6 bases). Trimming removed 0 bases from V and 4 bases from J, with 12 bases in between. The CDR3 consists of 15 residues. The germline CDR1 and CDR2 sequences are LGHNA and YSLEER. The CDR3 spells CASSQDAQGAYGYTF. In DNA, the CDR3 is TGCGCCAGCAGCCAAGACGCACAGGGTGCCTATGGCTACACCTTC.

The chain couples TRBV11-2 to TRBJ2-1; D possibly corresponds to TRBD2 (5 bases). In germline, CDR1 is SGHAT, CDR2 FQNNGV. V gave up 5 bases and J gave up 7 bases, with 12 bases separating them. This CDR3 has 13 amino acids. CDR3 DNA: TGTGCCAGCAGCGGACCGGGAACTAATGAGCAGTTCTTC. This gives the protein CASSGPGTNEQFF.

V gene TRBV28 combines with J gene TRBJ1-1; 8 bases map to TRBD1. Germline CDR1 is MDHEN and CDR2 is SYDVKM. The CDR3 spans 13 residues. The V segment lost 11 bases and the J segment 4 bases; nucleotides outside the gene matches: 9. The CDR3 loop reads CAAARGRVTEAFF. The CDR3 nucleotides are TGTGCCGCCGCCAGGGGGCGGGTCACTGAAGCTTTCTTT.

This clone was recorded a few times. V and J are TRBV11-3 and TRBJ1-1; D is unclear. V was cut by 3 bases and J by 7 bases, with 12 bases left in between. There are 13 residues in the CDR3. Germline CDR1 and CDR2: SGHNT and YENEEA. The CDR3 DNA sequence: TGTGCCAGCAGCTTTGGACTGGCGGGTGAAGCTTTCTTT. Translated, it gives CASSFGLAGEAFF.